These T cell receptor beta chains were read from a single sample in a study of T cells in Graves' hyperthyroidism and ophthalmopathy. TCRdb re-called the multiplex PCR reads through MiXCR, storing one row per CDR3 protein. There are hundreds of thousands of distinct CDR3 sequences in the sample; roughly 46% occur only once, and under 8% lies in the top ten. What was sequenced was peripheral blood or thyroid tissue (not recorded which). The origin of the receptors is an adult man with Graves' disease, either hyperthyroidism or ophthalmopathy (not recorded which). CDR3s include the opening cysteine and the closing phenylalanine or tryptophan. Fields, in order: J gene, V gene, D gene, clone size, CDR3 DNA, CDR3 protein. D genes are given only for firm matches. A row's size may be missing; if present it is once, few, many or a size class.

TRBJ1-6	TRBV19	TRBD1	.	TGTGCCAGTAGTATCACGGCCAGGGGGCCTTCACCCCTCCACTTT	CASSITARGPSPLHF
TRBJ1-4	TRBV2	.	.	TGTGCCAGCAGGGATCAGGGGCGCTCTGGATATGAAAAACTGTTTTTT	CASRDQGRSGYEKLFF
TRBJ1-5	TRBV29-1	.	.	TGCAGCGTTGTAGGGCAGGAGACTGATCAGCCCCAGCATTTT	CSVVGQETDQPQHF
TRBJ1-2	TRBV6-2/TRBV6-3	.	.	TGTGCCAGCAGTTACTCAATAATAGCGGATGGCTACACCTTC	CASSYSIIADGYTF
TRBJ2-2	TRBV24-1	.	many	TGTGCCACCAGTGATCGGGGTTCCACCGGGGAGCTGTTTTTT	CATSDRGSTGELFF
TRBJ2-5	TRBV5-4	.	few	TGCGCCAGCAGCCAAGTTCTAGCGAAAGAGACCCAGTACTTC	CASSQVLAKETQYF
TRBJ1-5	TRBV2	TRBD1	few	TGTGCCAGCCGAGGGACAGGGGAGTTGGATCAGCCCCAGCATTTT	CASRGTGELDQPQHF
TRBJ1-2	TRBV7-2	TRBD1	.	TGTGCCAGCGGACTCGCGTCGGCAGGGGGCCGTGGCTACACCTTC	CASGLASAGGRGYTF
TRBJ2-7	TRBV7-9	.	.	TGTGCCAGCAGCTTAGCGGGGGAGGGGGCAAACTACGAGCAGTACTTC	CASSLAGEGANYEQYF
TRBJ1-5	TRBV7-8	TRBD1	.	TGTGCCAGCAGCTTAGAGCGGCAGGGGGCGAACCAGCCCCAGCATTTT	CASSLERQGANQPQHF
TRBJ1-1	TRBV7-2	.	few	TGTGCCAGCAGCTTGTATCAGGGAACCCGTTCGTGGGCTTTCTTT	CASSLYQGTRSWAFF
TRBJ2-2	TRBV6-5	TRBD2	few	TGTGCCAGCAGTTCGCCGACTAGCCCGAACACCGGGGAGCTGTTTTTT	CASSSPTSPNTGELFF
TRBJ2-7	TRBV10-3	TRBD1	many	TGTGCCATCAGTGAGCCGCGACAGGGCTACGAGCAGTACTTC	CAISEPRQGYEQYF
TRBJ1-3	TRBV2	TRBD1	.	TGTGCCAGCAGTGGTGGGAACAGGGGTGGAAACACCATATATTTT	CASSGGNRGGNTIYF
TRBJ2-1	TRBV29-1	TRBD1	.	TGCAGCGCCTGGACAGGGGTAGGGAATGAGCAGTTCTTC	CSAWTGVGNEQFF
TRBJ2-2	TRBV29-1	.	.	TGCAGCCGCACATCCGGGACAACCATACCCAGGGAGCTGTTTTTT	CSRTSGTTIPRELFF
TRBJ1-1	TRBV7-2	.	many	TGTGCCAGCAGCTCGATGGGGGGACGGGCTGAAGCTTTCTTT	CASSSMGGRAEAFF
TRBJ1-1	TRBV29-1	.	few	TGCAGCGTTATAGGGGGGAACACTGAAGCTTTCTTT	CSVIGGNTEAFF
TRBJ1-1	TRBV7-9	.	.	TGTGCCAGCAGCTTGGGATTGCGCCCGTACACTGAAGCTTTCTTT	CASSLGLRPYTEAFF
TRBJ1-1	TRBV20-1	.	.	TGCAGTGCTTTAGGACGGGAGAACACTGAAGCTCTCTTT	CSALGRENTEALF
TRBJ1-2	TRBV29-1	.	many	TGCAGCGTTCTCGGGACCGACGGCTACACCTTC	CSVLGTDGYTF
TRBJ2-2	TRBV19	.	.	TGTGCCAGTAGTATCAAAAGTCAAGACACCGGGGAGCTGTTTTTT	CASSIKSQDTGELFF
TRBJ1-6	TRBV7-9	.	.	.	CASSFCATSRGAPLHF
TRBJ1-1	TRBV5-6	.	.	TGTGCCAGCAGCTTGGGGACAGTTGAAGCTTTCTTT	CASSLGTVEAFF
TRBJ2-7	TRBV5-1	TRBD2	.	TGCGCCAGCAGCCCCGATTGGCGGGGGGCCTACGAGCAGTACTTC	CASSPDWRGAYEQYF
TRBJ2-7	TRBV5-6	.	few	TGTGCCAGCAGCTTGACCGGGAAACCCTACGAGCAGTACTTC	CASSLTGKPYEQYF
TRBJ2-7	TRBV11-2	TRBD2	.	TGCGCCAGCAGCCAAGGAACTAGCGGGAGTCCCGAGCAGTACTTC	CASSQGTSGSPEQYF
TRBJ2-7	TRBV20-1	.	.	TGCAGTGCTAGAGATCAGCGACCATATACGGACGAGCAGTACTTC	CSARDQRPYTDEQYF
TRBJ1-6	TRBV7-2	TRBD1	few	TGTGCCAGCAGCTTGGCCGGGACAGGGGTTTCACCCCTCCACTTT	CASSLAGTGVSPLHF
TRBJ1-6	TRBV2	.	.	TGTGCCAGCAGTGAAGTTTCTAACCCTACCAGCTCCTATAATTCACCCCTCCACTTT	CASSEVSNPTSSYNSPLHF
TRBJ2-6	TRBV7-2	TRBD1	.	TGTGCCAGCAGCGACAGGGTTACTGGGGCCAACGTCCTGACTTTC	CASSDRVTGANVLTF
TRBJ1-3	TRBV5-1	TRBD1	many	TGCGCCAGCAGCTCTGGACAGGGGGCGACCGGAAACACCATATATTTT	CASSSGQGATGNTIYF
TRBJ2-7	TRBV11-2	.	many	TGTGCCAGCAGCCCAAAGCCCGAGGGGGAGCAGTACTTC	CASSPKPEGEQYF
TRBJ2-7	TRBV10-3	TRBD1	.	TGTGCCATCAGCATGACAGGGACCCACGAGCAGTACTTC	CAISMTGTHEQYF
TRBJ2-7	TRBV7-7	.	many	TGTGCTAGCAGCTTAGAGCACAGCTCCTACGAGCAGTACTTC	CASSLEHSSYEQYF
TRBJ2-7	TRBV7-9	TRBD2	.	TGTGCCAGCGCTGGTCGGGGGGTGGACGAGCAGTACTTC	CASAGRGVDEQYF
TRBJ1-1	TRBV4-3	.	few	TGCGCCAGCAGCCAACAGTTGAACACTGAAGCTTTCTTT	CASSQQLNTEAFF
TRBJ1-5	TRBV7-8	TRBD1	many	TGTGCCAGCAGCGTCGACAGGGGCTATCAGCCCCAGCATTTT	CASSVDRGYQPQHF
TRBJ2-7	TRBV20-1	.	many	TGCAGTGCTAGAGACGTCCGTAGCTACGAGCAGTACTTC	CSARDVRSYEQYF
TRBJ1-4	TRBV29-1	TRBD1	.	TGCAGCGTTGACTTTCGACAGGGGTTTCAGTTTTTT	CSVDFRQGFQFF
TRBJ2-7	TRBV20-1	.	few	TGCAGTGCTAAGCACAAAGGCGAGCAGTACTTC	CSAKHKGEQYF
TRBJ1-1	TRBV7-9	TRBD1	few	TGTGCCAGCAGCCCACCGGACAGGCTGAACACTGAAGCTTTCTTT	CASSPPDRLNTEAFF
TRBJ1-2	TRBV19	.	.	TGTGCCAGTAGTATAATTCCATGGGCAGGGACATCCTATGGCTACACCTTC	CASSIIPWAGTSYGYTF
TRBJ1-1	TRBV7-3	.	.	TGTGCCAGCAGCTTAATGGGGGACACTGAAGCTTCCTTT	CASSLMGDTEASF
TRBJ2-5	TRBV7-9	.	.	TGTGCCAGCAGCTTCGCGGACAGACTAGAGACCCAGTACTTC	CASSFADRLETQYF
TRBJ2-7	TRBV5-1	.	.	TGCGCCAGCAGCCCGCCGGGCGGAAATACCTACGAGCAGTACTTC	CASSPPGGNTYEQYF
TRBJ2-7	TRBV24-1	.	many	TGTGCCACCAGTGGAATCAGTACCTACGAGCAGTACTTC	CATSGISTYEQYF
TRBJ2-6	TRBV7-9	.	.	TGTGCCAGCAGCTTAGTAGGCCGGGCTTCAGGTTTCTCTGGGGCCAACGTCCTGACTTTC	CASSLVGRASGFSGANVLTF